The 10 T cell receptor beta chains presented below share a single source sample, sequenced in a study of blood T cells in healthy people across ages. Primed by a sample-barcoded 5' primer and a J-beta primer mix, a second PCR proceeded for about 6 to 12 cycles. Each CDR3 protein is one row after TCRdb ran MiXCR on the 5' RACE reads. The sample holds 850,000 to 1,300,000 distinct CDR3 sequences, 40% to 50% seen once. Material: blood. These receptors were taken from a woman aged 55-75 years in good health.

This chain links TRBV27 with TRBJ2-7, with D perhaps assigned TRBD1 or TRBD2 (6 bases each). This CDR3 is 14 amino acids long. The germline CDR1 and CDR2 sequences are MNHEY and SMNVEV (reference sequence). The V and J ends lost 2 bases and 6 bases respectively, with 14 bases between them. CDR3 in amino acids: CASSLLEGVGEQYF. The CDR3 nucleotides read TGTGCCAGCAGTTTACTGGAGGGGGTGGGCGAGCAGTACTTC.

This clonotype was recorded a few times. The CDR3 is CASSLTSGSGYTQYF. CDR3 DNA: TGTGCCAGCAGCTTAACTAGCGGGAGTGGGTATACGCAGTATTTT. The genes are TRBV7-3 and TRBJ2-3, with TRBD2 matching over 9 bases. This CDR3 spans 15 amino acids. Germline CDR1 SGHTA, CDR2 FQGTGA. The trim removed 0 bases at V and 7 bases at J, leaving 5 bases unmatched.

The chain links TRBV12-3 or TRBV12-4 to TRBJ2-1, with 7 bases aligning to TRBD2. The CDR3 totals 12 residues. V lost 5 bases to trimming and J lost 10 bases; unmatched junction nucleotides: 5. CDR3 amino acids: CASSPAGWEQFF. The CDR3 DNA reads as TGTGCCAGCAGTCCAGCGGGATGGGAGCAGTTCTTC.

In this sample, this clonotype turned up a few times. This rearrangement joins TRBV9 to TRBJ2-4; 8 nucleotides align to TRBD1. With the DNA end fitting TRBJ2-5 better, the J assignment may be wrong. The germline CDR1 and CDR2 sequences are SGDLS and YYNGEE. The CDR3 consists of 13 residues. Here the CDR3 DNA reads TGTGCCAGCAGCGTAGTCCAGGGGGCGACCCAGTACTTC. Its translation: CASSVVQGATQYF.

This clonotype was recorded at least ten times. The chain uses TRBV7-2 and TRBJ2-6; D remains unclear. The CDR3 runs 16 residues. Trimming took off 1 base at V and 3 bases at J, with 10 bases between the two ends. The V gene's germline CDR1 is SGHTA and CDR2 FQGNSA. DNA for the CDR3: TGTGCCAGCAGCTTAGACCCCAGCCTTGGGGCCAACGTCCTGACTTTC. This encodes CASSLDPSLGANVLTF.

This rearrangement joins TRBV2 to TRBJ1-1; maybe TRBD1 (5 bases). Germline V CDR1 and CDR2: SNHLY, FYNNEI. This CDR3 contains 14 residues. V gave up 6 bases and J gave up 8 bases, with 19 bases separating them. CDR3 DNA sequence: TGTGCCAGCAGAGGCTACGGGGCGACGGGAGAAGCTTTCTTT. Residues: CASRGYGATGEAFF. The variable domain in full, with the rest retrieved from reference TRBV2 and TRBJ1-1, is EPEVTQTPSHQVTQMGQEVILRCVPISNHLYFYWYRQILGQKVEFLVSFYNNEISEKSEIFDDQFSVERPDGSNFTLKIRSTKLEDSAMYFCASRGYGATGEAFFGQGTRLTVV.

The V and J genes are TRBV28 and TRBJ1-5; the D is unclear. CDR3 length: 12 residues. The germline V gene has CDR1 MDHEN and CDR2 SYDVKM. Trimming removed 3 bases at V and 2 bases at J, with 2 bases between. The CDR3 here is CASSFGNQPQHF. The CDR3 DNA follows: TGTGCCAGCAGTTTCGGCAATCAGCCCCAGCATTTT.

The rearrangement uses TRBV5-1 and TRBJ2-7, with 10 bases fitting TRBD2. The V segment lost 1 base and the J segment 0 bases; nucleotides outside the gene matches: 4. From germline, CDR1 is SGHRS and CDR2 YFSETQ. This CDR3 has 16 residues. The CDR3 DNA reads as TGCGCCAGCAGCTTGAGCCTAGCGGGAGTCTCCTACGAGCAGTACTTC. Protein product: CASSLSLAGVSYEQYF. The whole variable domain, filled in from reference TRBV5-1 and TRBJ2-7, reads KAGVTQTPRYLIKTRGQQVTLSCSPISGHRSVSWYQQTPGQGLQFLFEYFSETQRNKGNFPGRFSGRQFSNSRSEMNVSTLELGDSALYLCASSLSLAGVSYEQYFGPGTRLTVT.

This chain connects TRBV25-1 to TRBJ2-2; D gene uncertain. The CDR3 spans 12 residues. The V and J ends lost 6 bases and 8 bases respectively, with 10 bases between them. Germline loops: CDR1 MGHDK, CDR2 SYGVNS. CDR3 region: CASRPEAGELFF. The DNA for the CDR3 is TGTGCCAGCAGGCCTGAGGCAGGGGAGCTGTTTTTT.

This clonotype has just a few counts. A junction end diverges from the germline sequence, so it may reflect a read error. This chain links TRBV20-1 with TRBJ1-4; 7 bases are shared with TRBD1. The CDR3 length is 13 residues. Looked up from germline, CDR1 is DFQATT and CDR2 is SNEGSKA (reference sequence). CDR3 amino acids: CSALDRARGKLFF. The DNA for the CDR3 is TGTAGTGCTCTAGACAGGGCAAGGGGAAAACTGTTTTTT.